This T cell receptor (beta chain) was captured by sequencing in a study of regulatory T cells in long-lasting Graves disease. Study results and limitations: Researchers reported studying only peripheral blood, not thyroid tissue.

Time point specified: newly diagnosed GD, antithyroid drugs for less than 3 months. From RNA extracted from PBMCs, the TCR library was made. As a group, patients came from one endocrinology department in Xi'an, China. Collection of peripheral blood (approximately 9 milliliters) was done using EDTA tubes. In its sample, this clonotype was seen many times. Its antigen is unknown. To make TCR beta libraries, researchers used iRepertoire HTBI primers and Arm-PCR of CDR3 regions. The authors' processing: Among the samples, some 68 TRBV and 14 to 15 TRBJ segments were identified. TCRdb reanalysed the multiplex PCR reads using MiXCR and keeps one entry per CDR3 protein. The V and J calls and clone size are TCRdb's, not the authors'. The table shows roughly 380,000 distinct CDR3 sequences, with about 16% occurring only once. The germline V gene encodes CDR1 SGHAT and CDR2 FQNNGV. This CDR3 is 16 amino acids long. Trimming cost V 1 base and J 0 bases, with 12 bases left between them.

The rearrangement links TRBV11-2 to TRBJ1-1, with D hard to call. The TCR was taken from a female donor with Graves disease. This material consisted of peripheral blood mononuclear cells (PBMCs), taken at new diagnosis, from a patient treated with antithyroid drugs. The CDR3: CASSLAFRPLNTEAFF. CDR3 sequence (DNA): TGTGCCAGCAGCTTAGCTTTTCGGCCCTTGAACACTGAAGCTTTCTTT.